This TCR beta chain was retrieved from a study of CD4+ T cells in melanoma. Whole-study results and caveats: A reported correlation linked neoantigen-specific CD4+ T cells to CD8+, macrophage and B cell function.

Points on this clone: No antigen is known for it.

TCRdb's table, derived via immunoSEQ multiplex PCR, lists solely in-frame clones and lacks some. The sample has over 130,000 clones, around 90% seen once; the top ten hold less than 2%. Per germline, CDR1 LNHNV and CDR2 YYDKDF (reference sequence). The CDR3 length is 14 residues. J gave up 5 bases and V 4 bases, and 5 bases lay outside the gene matches. The TCR originated in a human donor with melanoma. The chain has TRBV15 and TRBJ2-5; TRBD2 agrees at 9 bases. The CDR3 bases are TGTGCCACCAGCAAGGGCGGGGGGGATGAGACCCAGTACTTC. As protein: CATSKGGGDETQYF.